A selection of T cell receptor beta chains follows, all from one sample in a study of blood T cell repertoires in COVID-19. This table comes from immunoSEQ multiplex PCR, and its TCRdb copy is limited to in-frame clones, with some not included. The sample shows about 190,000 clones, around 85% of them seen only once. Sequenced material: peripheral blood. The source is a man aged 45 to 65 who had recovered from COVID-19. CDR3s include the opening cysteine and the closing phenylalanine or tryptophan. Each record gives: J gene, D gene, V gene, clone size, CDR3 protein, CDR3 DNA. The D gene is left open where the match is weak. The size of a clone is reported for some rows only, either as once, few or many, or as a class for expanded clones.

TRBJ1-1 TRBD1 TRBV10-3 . CAIRDRGGNTEAFF TGTGCCATCAGAGACAGGGGTGGAAACACTGAAGCTTTCTTT
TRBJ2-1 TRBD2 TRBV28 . CASSPPPGTSGAGGNNEQFF TGTGCCAGCAGTCCTCCCCCCGGGACTAGCGGGGCTGGGGGGAACAATGAGCAGTTCTTC
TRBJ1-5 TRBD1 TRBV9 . CASSVAGTGGNQPQHF TGTGCCAGCAGCGTAGCTGGGACAGGGGGTAATCAGCCCCAGCATTTT
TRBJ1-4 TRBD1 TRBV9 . CASSVGDRGSGKLFF TGTGCCAGCAGCGTAGGGGACAGAGGAAGTGGAAAACTGTTTTTT
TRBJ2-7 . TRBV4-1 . CASSQEGAGTYEQYF TGCGCCAGCAGCCAAGAAGGGGCGGGAACCTACGAGCAGTACTTC
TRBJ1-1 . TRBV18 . CASSSRRDTEAFF TGTGCCAGCTCCTCGAGACGGGACACTGAAGCTTTCTTT
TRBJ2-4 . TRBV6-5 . CASRLADGVQNIQYF TGTGCCAGCAGATTAGCGGACGGGGTCCAAAACATTCAGTACTTC
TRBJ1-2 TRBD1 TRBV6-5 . CASSTQGRGYTF TGTGCCAGCAGCACACAGGGGAGAGGCTACACCTTC
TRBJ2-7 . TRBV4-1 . CASSLMAGYEQYF TGCGCCAGCAGCCTAATGGCGGGCTACGAGCAGTACTTC
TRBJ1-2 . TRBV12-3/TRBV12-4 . CASSFGQNGYTF TGTGCCAGCAGTTTCGGACAGAATGGCTACACCTTC
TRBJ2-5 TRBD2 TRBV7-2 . CASSSLAAGVLGETQYF TGTGCCAGCAGCTCCCTAGCAGCGGGAGTGTTGGGGGAGACCCAGTACTTC
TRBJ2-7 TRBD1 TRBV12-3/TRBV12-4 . CASRTTGGYEQYF TGTGCCAGCAGAACGACAGGGGGGTACGAGCAGTACTTC
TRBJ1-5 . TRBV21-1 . CASVDRRDRGRDTWATNSNQPQHF TGTGCCAGCGTTGATCGGCGGGACAGGGGGCGGGATACTTGGGCTACTAATAGCAATCAGCCCCAGCATTTT
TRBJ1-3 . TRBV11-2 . CASSLDPAGRTGNTIYF TGTGCCAGCAGCTTAGATCCCGCCGGGAGGACTGGAAACACCATATATTTT
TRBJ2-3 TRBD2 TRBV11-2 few CASSLPLAGSTDTQYF TGTGCCAGCAGCTTACCCCTAGCGGGAAGCACAGATACGCAGTATTTT
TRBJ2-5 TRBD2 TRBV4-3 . CASSLTSGSGETQYF TGCGCCAGCAGTCTTACTAGCGGGAGTGGAGAGACCCAGTACTTC
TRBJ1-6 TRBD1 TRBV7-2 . CASSLAYRGGSPLHF TGTGCCAGCAGCTTAGCCTACAGGGGTGGTTCACCCCTCCACTTT
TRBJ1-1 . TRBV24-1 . CATSDPEAEAFF TGTGCCACCAGTGACCCAGAGGCTGAAGCTTTCTTT
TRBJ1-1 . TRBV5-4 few CASSGERRETEAFF TGTGCCAGCAGCGGGGAAAGGAGGGAAACTGAAGCTTTCTTT
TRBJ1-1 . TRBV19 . CASSSGDTEAFF TGTGCCAGTAGCTCAGGGGACACTGAAGCTTTCTTT
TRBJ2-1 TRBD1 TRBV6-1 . CASSVGGASGWDEQFF TGTGCCAGCAGTGTAGGGGGCGCCTCCGGGTGGGATGAGCAGTTCTTC
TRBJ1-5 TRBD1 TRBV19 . CASSQGQAQPQHF TGTGCCAGTAGTCAAGGACAGGCCCAGCCCCAGCATTTT
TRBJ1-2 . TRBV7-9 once CASSLGSGPPSGYTF TGTGCCAGCAGCTTAGGTTCAGGGCCACCCTCCGGCTACACCTTC
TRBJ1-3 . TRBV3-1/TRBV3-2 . CASSHFPGQGGNTIYF TGTGCCAGCAGCCATTTTCCCGGGCAGGGGGGAAACACCATATATTTT
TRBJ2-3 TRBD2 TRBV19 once CASSIPSSAGAADTQYF TGTGCCAGTAGTATCCCTTCCTCAGCGGGAGCTGCAGATACGCAGTATTTT
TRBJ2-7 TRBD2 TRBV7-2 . CASSLMTSGKYYEQYF TGTGCCAGCAGCTTAATGACTAGCGGTAAATACTACGAGCAGTACTTC
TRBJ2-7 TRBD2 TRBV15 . CATSRDLASGSYEQYF TGTGCCACCAGCAGAGATCTGGCTAGCGGGAGTTACGAGCAGTACTTC
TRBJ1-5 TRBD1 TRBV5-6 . CASSSGGLDQPQHF TGTGCCAGCAGCTCAGGGGGCTTGGATCAGCCCCAGCATTTT
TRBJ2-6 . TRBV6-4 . CASSDDLGANVLTF TGTGCCAGCAGTGACGATCTAGGGGCCAACGTCCTGACTTTC
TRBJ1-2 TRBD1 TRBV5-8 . CASSGIYGTGVDGVYGYTF TGTGCCAGCAGCGGGATTTACGGGACAGGGGTCGACGGGGTCTATGGCTACACCTTC
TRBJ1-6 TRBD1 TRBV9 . CASSPGTAHSPLHF TGTGCCAGCAGCCCTGGGACAGCCCATTCACCCCTCCACTTT
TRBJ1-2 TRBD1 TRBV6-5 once CASSGTIRDSYGYTF TGTGCCAGCAGCGGAACCATACGGGACAGCTATGGCTACACCTTC
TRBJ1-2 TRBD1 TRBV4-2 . CASSQDRDSFFGYTF TGTGCCAGCAGCCAAGATCGGGACAGCTTTTTTGGCTACACCTTC
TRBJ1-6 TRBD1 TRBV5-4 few CASSLGQGQRNSPLHF TGTGCCAGCAGCTTAGGACAGGGTCAGAGGAATTCACCCCTCCACTTT
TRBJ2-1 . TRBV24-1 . CATSDPGTPRNEQFF TGTGCCACCAGTGATCCCGGGACTCCCAGAAATGAGCAGTTCTTC
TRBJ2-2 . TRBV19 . CASSRRTLNTGELFF TGTGCCAGTAGCCGACGGACTCTAAACACCGGGGAGCTGTTTTTT
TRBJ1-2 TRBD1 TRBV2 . CATGTGPYGYTF TGTGCCACTGGGACAGGTCCCTATGGCTACACCTTC
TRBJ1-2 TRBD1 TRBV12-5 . CASGLVTGELNYGYTF TGTGCTAGTGGTTTGGTGACAGGGGAACTCAACTATGGCTACACCTTC
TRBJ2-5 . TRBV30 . CAGGQSQETQYF TGTGCCGGAGGCCAGAGCCAAGAGACCCAGTACTTC
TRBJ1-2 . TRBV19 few CASSIPGQRFYNYGYTF TGTGCCAGTAGTATCCCTGGACAGCGATTTTATAACTATGGCTACACCTTC
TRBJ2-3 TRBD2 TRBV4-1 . CASSQGLDTSTDTQYF TGCGCCAGCAGCCAGGGACTAGATACCAGCACAGATACGCAGTATTTT
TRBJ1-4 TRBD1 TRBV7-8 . CASRGQAGEKLFF TGTGCCAGCCGGGGACAGGCCGGAGAAAAACTGTTTTTT
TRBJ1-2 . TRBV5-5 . CASSPQGNYGYTF TGTGCCAGCAGCCCGCAGGGTAACTATGGCTACACCTTC
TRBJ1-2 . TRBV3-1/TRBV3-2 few CASSQGGVAHGYTF TGTGCCAGCAGCCAAGGAGGAGTAGCTCACGGCTACACCTTC
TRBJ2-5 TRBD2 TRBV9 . CASSVVGAGAQETQYF TGTGCCAGCAGCGTAGTCGGAGCGGGGGCCCAAGAGACCCAGTACTTC
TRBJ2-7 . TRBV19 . CASSIVGTSNEQYF TGTGCCAGTAGTATAGTAGGGACATCAAACGAGCAGTACTTC
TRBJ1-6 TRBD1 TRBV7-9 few CASSLEGQYPPLHF TGTGCCAGCAGCTTAGAGGGACAGTATCCACCCCTCCACTTT
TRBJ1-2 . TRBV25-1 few CASSEFEGSGYTF TGTGCCAGCAGTGAATTTGAGGGATCAGGCTACACCTTC
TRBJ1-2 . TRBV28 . CASSLSNPRYTF TGTGCCAGCAGTTTGTCAAATCCCCGCTACACCTTC
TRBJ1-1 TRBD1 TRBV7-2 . CASSPTGDPWTEAFF TGTGCCAGCAGCCCCACAGGGGATCCGTGGACTGAAGCTTTCTTT